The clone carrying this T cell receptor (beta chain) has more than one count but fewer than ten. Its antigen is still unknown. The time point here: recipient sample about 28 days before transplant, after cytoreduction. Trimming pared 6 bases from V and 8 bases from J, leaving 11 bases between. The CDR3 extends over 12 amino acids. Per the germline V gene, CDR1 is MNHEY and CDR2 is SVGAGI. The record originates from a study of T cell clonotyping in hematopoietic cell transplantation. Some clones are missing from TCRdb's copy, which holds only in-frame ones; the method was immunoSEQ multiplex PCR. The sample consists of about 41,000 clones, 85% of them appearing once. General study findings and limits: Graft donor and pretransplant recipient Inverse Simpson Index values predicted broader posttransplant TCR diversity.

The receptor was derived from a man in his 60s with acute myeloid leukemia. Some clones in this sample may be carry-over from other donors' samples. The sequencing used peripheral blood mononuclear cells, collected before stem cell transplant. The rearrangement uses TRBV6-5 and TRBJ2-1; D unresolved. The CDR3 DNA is TGTGCCAGCAGACAAGAATTACATGAGCAGTTCTTC. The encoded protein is CASRQELHEQFF.